This T cell receptor (beta chain) came from a study of blood T cell repertoires in COVID-19. Repertoires were generated with immunoSEQ multiplex PCR, while TCRdb's copy carries only in-frame clones and drops some. Of about 130,000 clones detected, roughly 80% appear once; the ten largest clones hold 3%. Germline CDR1 is SGHTA and CDR2 is FQGTGA. CDR3 length: 14 residues. Trimming took 2 bases from V and 7 from J; bases not matched to a gene: 8. The TCR comes from a woman aged 80 or older with acute or convalescent COVID-19. Sequencing input: peripheral blood. J is TRBJ2-7 and V is TRBV7-3; 7 nucleotides agree with TRBD2. The chain's CDR3 is CASSLDGGTREQYF. The CDR3 nucleotides read TGTGCCAGCAGCTTAGACGGGGGGACGCGGGAGCAGTACTTC.